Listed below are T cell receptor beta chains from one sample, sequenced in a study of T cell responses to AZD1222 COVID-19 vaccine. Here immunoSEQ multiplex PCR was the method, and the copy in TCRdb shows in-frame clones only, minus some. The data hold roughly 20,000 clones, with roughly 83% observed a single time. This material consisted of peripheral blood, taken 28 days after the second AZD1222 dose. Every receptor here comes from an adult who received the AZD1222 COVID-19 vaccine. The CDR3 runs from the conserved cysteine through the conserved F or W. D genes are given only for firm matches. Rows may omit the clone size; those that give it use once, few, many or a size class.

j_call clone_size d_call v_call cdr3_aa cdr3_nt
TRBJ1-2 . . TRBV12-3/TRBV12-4 CASRSNRNYGYTF TGTGCCAGCAGATCCAACAGGAACTATGGCTACACCTTC
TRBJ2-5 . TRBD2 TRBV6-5 CASSYALAGETQYF TGTGCCAGCAGTTACGCACTAGCGGGAGAGACCCAGTACTTC
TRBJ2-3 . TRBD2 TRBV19 CASNQREGADTQYF TGTGCCAGTAACCAGCGGGAGGGCGCAGATACGCAGTATTTT
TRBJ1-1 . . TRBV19 CASVRGMNTEAFF TGTGCCAGTGTCCGGGGGATGAACACTGAAGCTTTCTTT
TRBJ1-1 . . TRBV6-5 CASSIEGVRTEAFF TGTGCCAGCAGCATAGAGGGCGTCCGCACTGAAGCTTTCTTT
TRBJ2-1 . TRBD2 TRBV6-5 CASRTGTSGYNEQFF TGTGCCAGCAGAACCGGGACTAGCGGATACAATGAGCAGTTCTTC
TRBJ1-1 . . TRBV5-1 CASSLNPGQQNTEAFF TGCGCCAGCAGCTTGAATCCGGGACAACAGAACACTGAAGCTTTCTTT
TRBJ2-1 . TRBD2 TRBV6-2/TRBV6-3 CASSFPELARYNEQFF TGTGCCAGCAGTTTCCCCGAACTAGCGAGATACAATGAGCAGTTCTTC
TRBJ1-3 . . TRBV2 CASRDRPYSGNTIYF TGTGCCAGCCGAGACAGGCCCTACTCTGGAAACACCATATATTTT
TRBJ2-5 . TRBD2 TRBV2 CASSYGRGQETQYF TGTGCCAGCAGTTACGGGAGGGGTCAAGAGACCCAGTACTTC
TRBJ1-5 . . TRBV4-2 CASSQGHQGKQPQHF TGTGCCAGCAGCCAAGGTCACCAGGGGAAACAGCCCCAGCATTTT
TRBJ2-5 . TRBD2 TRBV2 CASKGLAGDRETQYF TGTGCCAGCAAAGGACTAGCGGGAGACCGAGAGACCCAGTACTTC
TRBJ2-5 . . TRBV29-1 CSVDGYQETQYF TGCAGCGTTGACGGGTACCAAGAGACCCAGTACTTC
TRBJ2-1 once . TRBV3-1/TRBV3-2 CASSHGTQPYNEQFF TGTGCCAGCAGCCACGGGACACAACCCTACAATGAGCAGTTCTTC
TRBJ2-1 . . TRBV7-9 CASSVRADRPSNEQFF TGTGCCAGCAGCGTACGGGCGGATCGGCCTAGCAATGAGCAGTTCTTC
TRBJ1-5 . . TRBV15 CATSRDQRSWAQHF TGTGCCACCAGCAGAGATCAAAGAAGTTGGGCCCAGCATTTT
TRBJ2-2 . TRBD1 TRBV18 CASSTTGDTGELFF TGTGCCAGCTCAACGACAGGGGACACCGGGGAGCTGTTTTTT
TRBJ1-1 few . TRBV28 CASSLGGDPTQLDTEAFF TGTGCCAGCAGTTTAGGGGGGGATCCGACACAACTGGACACTGAAGCTTTCTTT
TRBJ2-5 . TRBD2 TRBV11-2 CASSLGHREGTQYF TGTGCCAGCAGCTTAGGACACCGGGAGGGGACCCAGTACTTC
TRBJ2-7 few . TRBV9 CASSVGRESSEQYF TGTGCCAGCAGCGTAGGAAGGGAGAGCTCCGAGCAGTACTTC
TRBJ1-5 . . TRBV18 CASSPNKNQPQHF TGTGCCAGCTCACCAAACAAAAATCAGCCCCAGCATTTT
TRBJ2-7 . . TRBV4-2 CASSQVGATYEQYF TGTGCCAGCAGCCAAGTGGGCGCAACCTACGAGCAGTACTTC
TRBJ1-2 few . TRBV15 CATSSTQGNQRLYGYTF TGTGCCACCAGCAGTACACAGGGAAACCAGCGACTGTATGGCTACACCTTC
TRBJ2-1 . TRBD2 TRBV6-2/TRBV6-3 CASSHPSGFSYNEQFF TGTGCCAGCAGTCATCCTAGCGGGTTCTCCTACAATGAGCAGTTCTTC
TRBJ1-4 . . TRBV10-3 CAISEWVGVGLVEKLFF TGTGCCATCAGTGAGTGGGTAGGCGTAGGCTTGGTTGAAAAACTGTTTTTT
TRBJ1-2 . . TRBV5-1 CASSLGRAANYGYTF TGCGCCAGCAGCTTGGGTAGGGCAGCTAACTATGGCTACACCTTC
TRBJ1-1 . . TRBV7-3 CASSPLGENTEAFF TGTGCCAGCAGCCCCTTAGGGGAGAACACTGAAGCTTTCTTT
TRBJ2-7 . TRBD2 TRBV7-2 CASSLGTSVSYEQYF TGTGCCAGCAGCTTAGGGACTAGCGTCTCCTACGAGCAGTACTTC
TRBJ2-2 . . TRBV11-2 CASSPRADAGELFF TGTGCCAGCAGCCCCCGCGCTGACGCCGGGGAGCTGTTTTTT
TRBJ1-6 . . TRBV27 CASSFPNSPLHF TGTGCCAGCAGTTTCCCCAATTCACCCCTCCACTTT
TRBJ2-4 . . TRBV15 CATSRGTISPGDF TGTGCCACCAGCAGAGGGACTATCTCCCCGGGTGATTTC
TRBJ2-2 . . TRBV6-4 CASSDSANTGELFF TGTGCCAGCAGTGACTCCGCGAACACCGGGGAGCTGTTTTTT
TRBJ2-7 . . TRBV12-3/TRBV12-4 CASRGAGRLWQYF TGTGCCAGCAGGGGGGCGGGCCGCCTTTGGCAGTACTTC
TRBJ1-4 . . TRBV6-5 CASSQRNEKLFF TGTGCCAGCAGTCAGCGTAATGAAAAACTGTTTTTT
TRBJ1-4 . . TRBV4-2 CASSQEGSNEKLFF TGTGCCAGCAGCCAAGAGGGGTCTAATGAAAAACTGTTTTTT
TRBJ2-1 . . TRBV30 CAWNSSRNEQFF TGTGCCTGGAATTCTAGCCGCAATGAGCAGTTCTTC
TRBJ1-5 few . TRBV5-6 CASSSGVSNQPQHF TGTGCCAGCAGCTCAGGGGTTAGCAATCAGCCCCAGCATTTT
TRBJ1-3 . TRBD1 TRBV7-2 CASSHQGAGNTIYF TGTGCCAGCAGCCATCAGGGGGCTGGAAACACCATATATTTT
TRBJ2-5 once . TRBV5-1 CASSLRSGGRETQYF TGCGCCAGCAGCTTGCGGTCAGGGGGGCGAGAGACCCAGTACTTC
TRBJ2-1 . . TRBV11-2 CASSRRGSISYNEQFF TGTGCCAGCAGCCGAAGGGGGAGCATCTCCTACAATGAGCAGTTCTTC
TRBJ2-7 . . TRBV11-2 CASSLGRDDEQYF TGTGCCAGCAGTTTAGGACGCGACGACGAGCAGTACTTC
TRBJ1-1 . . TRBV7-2 CASSKGPLNTEAFF TGTGCCAGCAGCAAGGGACCATTAAACACTGAAGCTTTCTTT
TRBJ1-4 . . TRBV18 CASSLRTLSGANEKLFF TGTGCCAGCTCACTACGGACGTTATCAGGAGCTAATGAAAAACTGTTTTTT
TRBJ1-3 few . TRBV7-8 CASGAGGDPGNTIYF TGTGCCAGCGGCGCTGGTGGGGATCCTGGAAACACCATATATTTT
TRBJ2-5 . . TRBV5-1 CASSLWDTKETQYF TGCGCCAGCAGCTTGTGGGACACAAAAGAGACCCAGTACTTC
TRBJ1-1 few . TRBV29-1 CSVEDRTRHTEAFF TGCAGCGTTGAAGATCGGACAAGACACACTGAAGCTTTCTTT